This TCR beta chain was documented in a study of beta chain features in type 1 diabetes. As every portion of the isolated RNA was reverse transcribed, the sequencing read expressed TCRB transcripts. TCRdb's copy holds only in-frame clones and misses some; the assay was immunoSEQ multiplex PCR. The table includes more than 350,000 clones, over 10% detected once. Trimming pared 0 bases from V and 1 base from J, leaving 12 bases between. Germline loops: CDR1 SGHTA, CDR2 FQGNSA. The CDR3 is 16 amino acids. Broader study findings: Patients with type 1 diabetes showed fewer VDJ junction insertions and more deletions.

This clone was observed a few times. Its matching antigen is unknown. The gene calls are TRBV7-2 and TRBJ1-1, with a weak D call TRBD1 (5 bases). The clonotype was recovered from a woman aged 18-35 years in good health. Material for sequencing was naive CD4+ T cells from blood. As DNA, the CDR3 is TGTGCCAGCAGCTTAGCGGGACCCCGGGGGAACACTGAAGCTTTCTTT. Protein sequence: CASSLAGPRGNTEAFF. Looking up the rest from reference TRBV7-2 and TRBJ1-1 gives the full variable domain: GAGVSQSPSNKVTEKGKDVELRCDPISGHTALYWYRQSLGQGLEFLIYFQGNSAPDKSGLPSDRFSAERTGGSVSTLTIQRTQQEDSAVYLCASSLAGPRGNTEAFFGQGTRLTVV.